The present T cell receptor (beta chain) was sequenced within a study of shared clonotypes between healthy human individuals. Overall study: Used for every donor were three CD4 naive, three CD4 memory, two CD8 naive and one CD8 memory plate. Notes on the study in general: With a few donors compared, about 5.2% of naive CD4 clonotypes were shared.

TCRdb's table, derived via immunoSEQ multiplex PCR, lists solely in-frame clones and lacks some. The sample has 1.5 million to 1.9 million clones; 95% to 99% are singletons. The CDR3 runs 16 residues. The V gene end was trimmed by 8 bases and the J gene end by 6 bases; junction bases not matched to a gene: 17. Per the germline V gene, CDR1 is SQVTM and CDR2 is ANQGSEA. Recent acute infections and vaccinations were absent in the healthy HIV-negative adult donors. Worth noting for this clone: Its antigen is unidentified.

The sample consisted of naive CD4+ T cells sorted from blood. Subset defined: CD45RA+ positively selected. The V call is TRBV29-1, the J call TRBJ2-1, with TRBD2 matching 9 bases. The TCR originated in a man aged 25 to 45 in good health. The CDR3 sequence: CSLQFRLREGLNEQFF. In DNA form, the CDR3 reads TGCAGCCTCCAGTTTAGGTTGCGGGAGGGCCTCAATGAGCAGTTCTTC.